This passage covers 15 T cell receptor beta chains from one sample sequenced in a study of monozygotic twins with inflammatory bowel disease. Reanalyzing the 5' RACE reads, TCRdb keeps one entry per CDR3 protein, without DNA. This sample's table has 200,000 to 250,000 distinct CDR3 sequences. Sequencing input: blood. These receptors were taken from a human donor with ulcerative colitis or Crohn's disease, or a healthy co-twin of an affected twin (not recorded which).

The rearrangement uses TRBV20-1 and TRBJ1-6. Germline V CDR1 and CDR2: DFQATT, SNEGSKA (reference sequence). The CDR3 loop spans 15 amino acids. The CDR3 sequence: CSAAEGPSYNSPLHF.

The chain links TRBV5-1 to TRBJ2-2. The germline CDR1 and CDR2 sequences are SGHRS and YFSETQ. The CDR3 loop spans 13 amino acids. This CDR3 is CATRTIVTGELFF.

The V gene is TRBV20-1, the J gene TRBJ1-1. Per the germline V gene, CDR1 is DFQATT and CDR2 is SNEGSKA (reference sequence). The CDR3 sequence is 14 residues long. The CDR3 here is CSVQGVPRATEAFF.

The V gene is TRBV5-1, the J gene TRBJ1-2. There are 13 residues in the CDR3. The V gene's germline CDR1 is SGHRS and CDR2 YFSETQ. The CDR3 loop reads CASSLDDNYGYTF. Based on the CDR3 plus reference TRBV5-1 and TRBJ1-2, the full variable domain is KAGVTQTPRYLIKTRGQQVTLSCSPISGHRSVSWYQQTPGQGLQFLFEYFSETQRNKGNFPGRFSGRQFSNSRSEMNVSTLELGDSALYLCASSLDDNYGYTFGSGTRLTVV.

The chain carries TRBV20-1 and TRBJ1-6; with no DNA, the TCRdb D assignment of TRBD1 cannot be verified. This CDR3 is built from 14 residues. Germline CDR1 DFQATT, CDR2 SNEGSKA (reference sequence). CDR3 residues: CSARDAGYNSPLHF.

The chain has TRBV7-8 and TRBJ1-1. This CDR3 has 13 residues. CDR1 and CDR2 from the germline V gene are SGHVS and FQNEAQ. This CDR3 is CASNHLGPTEAFF.

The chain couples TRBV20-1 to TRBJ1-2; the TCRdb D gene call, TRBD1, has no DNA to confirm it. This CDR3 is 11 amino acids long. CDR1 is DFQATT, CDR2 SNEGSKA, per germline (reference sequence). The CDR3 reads CSARQGYGYTF.

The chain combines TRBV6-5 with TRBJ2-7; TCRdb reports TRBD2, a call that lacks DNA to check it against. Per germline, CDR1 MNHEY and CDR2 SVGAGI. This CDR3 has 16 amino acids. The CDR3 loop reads CASSYGLPRLAYEQYF.

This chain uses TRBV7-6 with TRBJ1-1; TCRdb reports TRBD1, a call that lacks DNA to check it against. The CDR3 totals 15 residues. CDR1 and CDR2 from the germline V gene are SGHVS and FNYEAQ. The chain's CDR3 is CASSLSLGENTEAFF.

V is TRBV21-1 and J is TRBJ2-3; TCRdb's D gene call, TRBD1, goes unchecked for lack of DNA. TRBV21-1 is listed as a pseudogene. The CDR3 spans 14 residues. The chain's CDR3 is CASYQPRGQITQYF.

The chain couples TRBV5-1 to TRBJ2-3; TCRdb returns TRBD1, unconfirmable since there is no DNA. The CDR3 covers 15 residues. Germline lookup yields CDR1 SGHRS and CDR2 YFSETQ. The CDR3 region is CASSRTTGATDTQYF.

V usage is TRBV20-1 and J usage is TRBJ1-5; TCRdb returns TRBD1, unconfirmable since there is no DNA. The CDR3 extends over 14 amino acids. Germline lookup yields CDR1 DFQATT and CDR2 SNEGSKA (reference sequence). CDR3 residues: CSARDQTANQPQHF.

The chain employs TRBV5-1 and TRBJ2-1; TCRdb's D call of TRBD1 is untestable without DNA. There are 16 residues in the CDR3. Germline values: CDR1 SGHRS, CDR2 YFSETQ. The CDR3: CASSPEANNRDNEQFF.

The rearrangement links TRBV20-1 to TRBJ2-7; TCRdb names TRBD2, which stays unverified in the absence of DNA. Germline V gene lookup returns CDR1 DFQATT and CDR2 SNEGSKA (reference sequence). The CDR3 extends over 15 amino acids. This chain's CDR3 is CSASSGEDAHYEQYF.

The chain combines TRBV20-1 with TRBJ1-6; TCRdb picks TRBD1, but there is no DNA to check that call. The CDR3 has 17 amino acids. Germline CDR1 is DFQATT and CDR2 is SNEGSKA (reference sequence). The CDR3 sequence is CSANTRQGSTYNSPLHF.